What follows are 25 T cell receptor beta chains derived from one specimen sequenced in a study of identical twins. A single record per CDR3 protein comes from TCRdb applying MiXCR to the 5' RACE reads. The sample carries about 210,000 distinct CDR3 sequences, approximately 9% recorded once. Sequenced sample: memory (CD45RO+) T cells sorted from blood. The receptor source for this set is a woman aged 18-35 years in good health.

At least ten counts were recorded for this clonotype. At one end the junction does not follow the germline gene, possibly because of a read error. In nucleotides, the CDR3 is TGCGCCAGCAGCTCCCGGGACTACCAAGAGGCCCAGTACTTC. Translating gives CASSSRDYQEAQYF. The J gene is TRBJ2-5, the V gene TRBV5-1; 7 nucleotides line up with TRBD2. Germline V gene data show CDR1 as SGHRS and CDR2 as YFSETQ. This CDR3 contains 14 residues.

This chain connects TRBV19 to TRBJ1-1; 9 nucleotides agree with TRBD1. The V segment lost 3 bases and the J segment 5 bases; nucleotides outside the gene matches: 4. Germline CDR1 reads LNHDA; CDR2 reads SQIVND (reference sequence). The CDR3 runs 14 residues. CDR3 amino acids: CASSMGTGYTEAFF. The CDR3 nucleotides are TGTGCCAGTAGTATGGGGACAGGGTATACTGAAGCTTTCTTT. The entire variable domain, with the rest obtained from reference TRBV19 and TRBJ1-1, is as follows: DGGITQSPKYLFRKEGQNVTLSCEQNLNHDAMYWYRQDPGQGLRLIYYSQIVNDFQKGDIAEGYSVSREKKESFPLTVTSAQKNPTAFYLCASSMGTGYTEAFFGQGTRLTVV.

This clonotype was detected many times. The chain joins TRBV27 to TRBJ1-2; 8 bases are shared with TRBD1. With V trimmed by 4 bases and J by 4 bases, 8 bases remained unmatched. CDR1 and CDR2 from the germline V gene are MNHEY and SMNVEV (reference sequence). The CDR3 length is 15 residues. The CDR3, as DNA: TGTGCCAGCAGTTCCCTGACAGGGGTTGCCTATGGCTACACCTTC. Protein: CASSSLTGVAYGYTF.

The V gene is TRBV20-1, the J gene TRBJ1-4; D is unresolved. Germline assignment: CDR1 DFQATT and CDR2 SNEGSKA (reference sequence). The V gene lost 3 bases and the J gene lost 8 bases, with 19 bases spanning the gap. The CDR3 length is 15 residues. CDR3 in amino acids: CSASDPDDGREKLFF. As DNA, the CDR3 is TGCAGTGCTAGTGATCCGGACGACGGAAGGGAAAAACTGTTTTTT.

The chain carries TRBV15 and TRBJ2-7; D remains ambiguous. V was shortened by 0 bases and J by 7 bases, with 13 bases between the two germline ends. Germline loops: CDR1 LNHNV, CDR2 YYDKDF (reference sequence). The CDR3 loop spans 14 amino acids. The CDR3 sequence is CATSRDYEAREQYF. The DNA for the CDR3 is TGTGCCACCAGCAGAGATTATGAGGCTCGGGAGCAGTACTTC.

A note on this clonotype: This may come from a read error, since a much larger clone is one base off. V and J are TRBV20-1 and TRBJ2-1; TRBD2 matches 8 bases. Germline lookup yields CDR1 DFQATT and CDR2 SNEGSKA (reference sequence). The ends lost 6 bases at V and 11 bases at J; junction bases unmatched: 12. The CDR3 sequence is 13 residues long. For the CDR3, the DNA is TGCAGTGCCAGGAGGGGACTAGGTAATAAGCAGTTCTTC. Its translation: CSARRGLGNKQFF.

This clonotype showed up just a few times. The V and J genes are TRBV20-1 and TRBJ1-6, with TRBD1 matching over 10 bases. The CDR3 is made up of 14 amino acids. The trim removed 3 bases at V and 7 bases at J, leaving 3 bases unmatched. Germline CDR1 DFQATT, CDR2 SNEGSKA (reference sequence). The CDR3 coding sequence is TGCAGTGCTAGGAGGACAGGGGGAAATTCACCCCTCCACTTT. Translating gives CSARRTGGNSPLHF.

The V call is TRBV7-9, the J call TRBJ2-5; D unresolved. The V gene lost 1 base and the J gene lost 8 bases, with 14 bases spanning the gap. This CDR3 region has 14 residues. The germline V gene has CDR1 SEHNR and CDR2 FQNEAQ (reference sequence). CDR3 sequence reads: CASSLVDGGGTQYF. As DNA, the CDR3 is TGTGCCAGCAGCTTAGTTGACGGCGGTGGCACCCAGTACTTC.

This clonotype occurred a few times. The rearrangement links TRBV20-1 to TRBJ2-1; possibly TRBD1 for D (5 bases). CDR3 length: 14 residues. Germline V lookup: CDR1 DFQATT, CDR2 SNEGSKA (reference sequence). V gave up 6 bases and J gave up 7 bases, with 19 bases separating them. CDR3 region: CSALDIRAANEQFF. DNA of the CDR3: TGCAGTGCCCTGGACATCCGGGCGGCAAATGAGCAGTTCTTC.

This clonotype showed up just a few times. Its ends do not fully match the called genes, so a read error is possible. V usage is TRBV7-9 and J usage is TRBJ2-1, with D possibly matching TRBD2 (5 bases). Germline loops: CDR1 SEHNR, CDR2 FQNEAQ (reference sequence). The CDR3 has 14 residues. CDR3 in amino acids: CASSFPDSNNEQFF. As DNA, the CDR3 is TGTGCCAGCAGCTTCCCGGACTCCAACAATGAGCAGTTCTTC. Complete variable domain (other parts from reference TRBV7-9 and TRBJ2-1): DTGVSQNPRHKITKRGQNVTFRCDPISEHNRLYWYRQTLGQGPEFLTYFQNEAQLEKSRLLSDRFSAERPKGSFSTLEIQRTEQGDSAMYLCASSFPDSNNEQFFGPGTRLTVL.

DNA for the CDR3: TGCAGTGCTAGTTCGGGTGAAGCCTACGAGCAGTACTTC. It specifies CSASSGEAYEQYF. The rearrangement links TRBV20-1 to TRBJ2-7; D is uncertain. Trimming cost V 3 bases and J 2 bases, with 11 bases left between them. This CDR3 has 13 amino acids. CDR1 is DFQATT and CDR2 is SNEGSKA in the germline V gene (reference sequence).

About this clonotype itself: This may be a read error: a much more frequent sequence differs by one nucleotide. The CDR3 carries no conserved terminal phenylalanine or tryptophan, so it likely arises from a read error. The chain is built from TRBV6-1 and TRBJ2-7, with TRBD1 as a possible D gene (6 bases). The germline CDR1 and CDR2 sequences are MNHNS and SASEGT. The CDR3 consists of 15 residues. Trimming took off 2 bases at V and 0 bases at J, with 11 bases between the two ends. The CDR3 spells CASSELTGSSYEQYL. The CDR3 coding sequence is TGTGCCAGCAGTGAACTTACAGGGAGCTCCTACGAGCAGTACCTC.

In this sample, this clonotype turned up a few times. The chain employs TRBV30 and TRBJ2-3, with 8 bases lining up with TRBD2. Per germline, CDR1 GTSNPN and CDR2 SVGIG (reference sequence). V was pared by 7 bases and J by 4 bases, with 7 bases of the junction left unmatched. This CDR3 region has 13 residues. CDR3 in amino acids: CAFGLAGADTQYF. CDR3 nucleotide sequence: TGTGCCTTCGGACTAGCAGGAGCAGATACGCAGTATTTT.

This clonotype occurred once. The chain couples TRBV20-1 to TRBJ1-1; tentative D call: TRBD1 (5 bases). Germline assignment: CDR1 DFQATT and CDR2 SNEGSKA (reference sequence). Deletions cut 0 bases from V and 4 bases from J, with 12 bases between. The CDR3 is made up of 14 amino acids. The CDR3 spells CSARDLGAFTEAFF. CDR3 coding DNA: TGCAGTGCTAGAGATCTTGGGGCTTTCACTGAAGCTTTCTTT.

This chain links TRBV12-3 or TRBV12-4 with TRBJ2-1; TRBD1 might be the D (5 bases). This CDR3 has 11 residues. Trimming took off 0 bases at V and 12 bases at J, with 6 bases between the two ends. This CDR3 reads CASSLAGPQFF. The CDR3 nucleotides are TGTGCCAGCAGTTTAGCGGGGCCGCAGTTCTTC.

This chain uses TRBV7-2 with TRBJ2-2, with D possibly TRBD1 on 6 matching bases. V was shortened by 6 bases and J by 4 bases, with 12 bases between the two germline ends. The CDR3 loop spans 14 amino acids. CDR1 is SGHTA and CDR2 is FQGNSA in the germline V gene. Here the CDR3 reads CASSWTARTGELFF. The CDR3 DNA is TGTGCCAGCAGTTGGACAGCTCGCACCGGGGAGCTGTTTTTT.

The table lists this clonotype with many counts. This rearrangement joins TRBV5-1 to TRBJ2-7, with a tentative D call TRBD1 (6 bases). The CDR3 is 13 residues long. V lost 1 base and J lost 6, with 11 bases in between. Germline CDR1 is SGHRS and CDR2 is YFSETQ. The CDR3 reads CASSLMTGPEQYF. DNA for the CDR3: TGCGCCAGCAGCTTGATGACAGGACCCGAGCAGTACTTC.

This clonotype was counted between two and nine times. This sequence joins TRBV6-6 and TRBJ1-1, with TRBD1 identical over 8 bases. The CDR3 runs 12 residues. Germline lookup yields CDR1 MNHNY and CDR2 SVGAGI (reference sequence). V lost 5 bases to trimming and J lost 4 bases; unmatched junction nucleotides: 0. The chain's CDR3 is CASSTGGTEAFF. DNA for the CDR3: TGTGCCAGCAGTACAGGGGGCACTGAAGCTTTCTTT.

This chain joins TRBV2 and TRBJ2-1; TRBD2 matches at 10 bases. V was pared by 3 bases and J by 5 bases, with 4 bases of the junction left unmatched. The CDR3 contains 15 residues. CDR1 SNHLY and CDR2 FYNNEI come from the germline V gene. DNA for the CDR3: TGTGCCAGCAGTGATAGGCTAGCGGGAGACAATGAGCAGTTCTTC. Residues: CASSDRLAGDNEQFF.

This clonotype was seen repeatedly, ten times or more. V usage is TRBV20-1 and J usage is TRBJ2-2; 7 bases align to TRBD1. Germline CDR1 DFQATT, CDR2 SNEGSKA (reference sequence). CDR3 length equals 15 residues. V was clipped by 6 bases and J by 4 bases; unmatched bases: 11. The CDR3 nucleotides read TGCAGTGCCGAGTCCGGGACAGAACTCACCGGGGAGCTGTTTTTT. Its protein product is CSAESGTELTGELFF.

A few counts support this clonotype. The chain uses TRBV20-1 and TRBJ2-1; TRBD2 might be the D (5 bases). Between the trimmed V and J ends, which lost 5 bases and 9 bases, there was a span of 23 bases. This CDR3 spans 15 amino acids. CDR1 and CDR2 from the germline V gene are DFQATT and SNEGSKA (reference sequence). CDR3 loop: CSAGGKSPHAGEQFF. CDR3 coding DNA: TGCAGTGCTGGTGGAAAGTCGCCCCACGCGGGTGAGCAGTTCTTC.

This clonotype was counted only a few times. The V gene is TRBV20-1, the J gene TRBJ2-7; 8 bases are shared with TRBD1. Germline CDR1 reads DFQATT; CDR2 reads SNEGSKA (reference sequence). The length of the CDR3 is 11 residues. V trimming: 4 bases; J trimming: 6 bases; junction bases outside the gene matches: 2. The CDR3 is CSAIQGVEQYF. For the CDR3, the DNA is TGCAGTGCTATACAGGGGGTCGAGCAGTACTTC.

The table lists this clonotype with a few counts. The rearrangement joins TRBV20-1 to TRBJ2-7, with unresolved D. CDR1 DFQATT and CDR2 SNEGSKA come from the germline V gene (reference sequence). The germline V and J ends were trimmed by 3 bases and 2 bases, with 11 bases remaining between them. The CDR3 length is 13 residues. The CDR3 reads CSARQAAPYEQYF. CDR3 nucleotide sequence: TGCAGTGCTAGGCAGGCCGCCCCCTACGAGCAGTACTTC.

The table lists this clonotype with a few counts. The V gene is TRBV7-3, the J gene TRBJ2-1; 7 bases line up with TRBD1. Per germline, CDR1 SGHTA and CDR2 FQGTGA. J was trimmed by 10 bases and V by 1 base; bases with no gene match: 10. This CDR3 has 15 residues. This CDR3 reads CASSLNGALRGEQFF. The DNA for the CDR3 is TGTGCCAGCAGCTTAAATGGGGCACTCAGGGGGGAGCAGTTCTTC.

The V gene is TRBV3-1, the J gene TRBJ2-1, with 10 bases that match TRBD2. The trim removed 8 bases at V and 9 bases at J, leaving 19 bases unmatched. The CDR3 contains 17 residues. Per the germline V gene, CDR1 is LGHDT and CDR2 is YNNKEL (reference sequence). The CDR3 reads CASCKQVAGGPGSEQFF. CDR3 DNA sequence: TGTGCCAGCTGCAAACAGGTAGCGGGGGGACCTGGTAGTGAGCAGTTCTTC.